The 27 T cell receptor beta chains below were found in one sample sequenced in a study of blood T cell repertoires in COVID-19. Some clones are missing from TCRdb's copy, which holds only in-frame ones; the method was immunoSEQ multiplex PCR. This sample yields fewer than 40,000 clones, of which roughly nine tenths are seen a single time; approximately 30% belongs to the top ten. The sequencing input was peripheral blood. These receptors originate from a man aged 80 or over with acute or convalescent COVID-19.

This chain joins TRBV5-6 and TRBJ1-4; D may be TRBD1 (5 bases). Germline V gene data show CDR1 as SGHDT and CDR2 as YYEEEE. Trimming removed 0 bases from V and 5 bases from J, with 14 bases in between. This CDR3 contains 16 residues. The CDR3 DNA follows: TGTGCCAGCAGCTTGGGGTCAGGGATCGACAATGAAAAACTGTTTTTT. This gives the protein CASSLGSGIDNEKLFF.

The V call is TRBV3-1 (or the pseudogene TRBV3-2), the J call TRBJ2-4; 7 bases fit TRBD1. The CDR3 length is 17 residues. The ends lost 1 base at V and 1 base at J; junction bases unmatched: 7. Germline CDR1 LGHDT, CDR2 YNNKEL (reference sequence). For the CDR3, the DNA is TGTGCCAGCAGCCAAGCGACAGGGAAGGGGGCCAAAAACATTCAGTACTTC. This gives the protein CASSQATGKGAKNIQYF.

This sequence joins TRBV6-4 and TRBJ2-3; TRBD2 aligns across 10 bases. This CDR3 has 15 residues. Germline assignment: CDR1 MRHNA and CDR2 SNTAGT. The ends lost 5 bases at V and 6 bases at J; junction bases unmatched: 8. The CDR3 protein is CASSRGLAVGDTQYF. The CDR3 region has the DNA TGTGCCAGCAGTCGCGGACTAGCGGTCGGGGATACGCAGTATTTT.

The chain combines TRBV5-1 with TRBJ2-3; D perhaps matches TRBD2 (6 bases). Germline CDR1 and CDR2: SGHRS and YFSETQ. The CDR3 loop spans 17 amino acids. V was trimmed by 2 bases and J by 7 bases, leaving 23 bases between them. The CDR3 spells CASSFLALGDDLYTQYF. The CDR3 DNA reads as TGCGCCAGCAGCTTTCTAGCGCTCGGGGACGATTTGTATACGCAGTATTTT.

The rearrangement links TRBV2 to TRBJ1-2; 8 bases fit TRBD1. The J segment lost 6 bases and the V segment lost 4 bases, leaving 7 bases of the junction unmatched. The CDR3 length is 14 residues. Germline V gives CDR1 SNHLY, CDR2 FYNNEI. CDR3 residues: CASSVPDRVNGYTF. In DNA form, the CDR3 reads TGTGCCAGCAGTGTCCCGGACAGGGTCAATGGCTACACCTTC.

The genes are TRBV28 and TRBJ1-5; D unresolved. The CDR3 has 16 amino acids. Trimming took off 5 bases at V and 7 bases at J, with 21 bases between the two ends. CDR1 and CDR2 from the germline V gene are MDHEN and SYDVKM. As DNA, the CDR3 is TGTGCCAGCAGTGGAGGTGAGGGCACGGTGGGGCAGCCCCAGCATTTT. This codes for CASSGGEGTVGQPQHF.

The V call is TRBV7-2, the J call TRBJ2-7; tentative D call: TRBD1 (6 bases). Germline CDR1 is SGHTA and CDR2 is FQGNSA. CDR3 length: 15 residues. Trimming removed 5 bases at V and 0 bases at J, with 14 bases between. This CDR3 reads CASSIGTLNSYEQYF. CDR3 nucleotides: TGTGCCAGCAGCATCGGGACACTAAACTCCTACGAGCAGTACTTC. Based on the CDR3 plus reference TRBV7-2 and TRBJ2-7, the full variable domain is GAGVSQSPSNKVTEKGKDVELRCDPISGHTALYWYRQSLGQGLEFLIYFQGNSAPDKSGLPSDRFSAERTGGSVSTLTIQRTQQEDSAVYLCASSIGTLNSYEQYFGPGTRLTVT.

The gene calls are TRBV7-2 and TRBJ2-7, with TRBD1 matching 10 bases. With V trimmed by 3 bases and J by 2 bases, 7 bases remained unmatched. Germline CDR1 is SGHTA and CDR2 is FQGNSA. This CDR3 region has 16 residues. CDR3 bases: TGTGCCAGCAGCTTGGCCGGGACAGGGGAGGCCTACGAGCAGTACTTC. Translation gives CASSLAGTGEAYEQYF.

This clone has only one observation. The rearrangement links TRBV7-7 to TRBJ2-5; D perhaps matches TRBD1 (6 bases). CDR3 size: 14 residues. Germline CDR1 reads SSHAT; CDR2 reads FNYEAQ (reference sequence). The germline V and J ends were trimmed by 5 bases and 6 bases, with 16 bases remaining between them. The CDR3 loop is CASSALGGGQTQYF. CDR3 nucleotides: TGTGCCAGCAGCGCTCTAGGGGGTGGTCAGACCCAGTACTTC. Variable domain in full (rest from reference TRBV7-7 and TRBJ2-5): GAGVSQSPRYKVTKRGQDVTLRCDPISSHATLYWYQQALGQGPEFLTYFNYEAQPDKSGLPSDRFSAERPEGSISTLTIQRTEQRDSAMYRCASSALGGGQTQYFGPGTRLLVL.

There are a few counts of this clone. This chain uses TRBV15 with TRBJ1-2, with D perhaps TRBD1 (5 bases). The ends were cut back, 3 bases at V and 8 bases at J, with 16 bases in the middle. The CDR3 covers 14 residues. Germline V gene data show CDR1 as LNHNV and CDR2 as YYDKDF (reference sequence). The CDR3 here is CATSRPQGIGGYTF. The CDR3 bases are TGTGCCACCAGCAGGCCCCAGGGTATTGGCGGCTACACCTTC.

The chain carries TRBV28 and TRBJ2-3; D gene ambiguous. The germline V gene has CDR1 MDHEN and CDR2 SYDVKM. The CDR3 consists of 15 residues. V was clipped by 6 bases and J by 4 bases, with 17 bases between them. The CDR3 loop is CASSPSLAIADTQYF. The CDR3 DNA sequence: TGTGCCAGCAGCCCCTCGCTTGCGATCGCAGATACGCAGTATTTT.

The chain recombines TRBV3-1 (or the pseudogene TRBV3-2) with TRBJ2-1; the match to TRBD2 covers 11 bases. J was trimmed by 6 bases and V by 3 bases; bases with no gene match: 7. The germline gives CDR1 LGHDT, CDR2 YNNKEL (reference sequence). The CDR3 covers 16 residues. The chain's CDR3 is CASSHLLAGVSNEQFF. The CDR3 nucleotides read TGTGCCAGCAGCCACCTACTAGCGGGAGTGAGCAATGAGCAGTTCTTC.

This clone was counted a single time. The chain is built from TRBV11-2 and TRBJ1-3, with a possible D match to TRBD1 (6 bases). Between the trimmed V and J ends, which lost 3 bases and 0 bases, there was a span of 21 bases. Germline CDR1 and CDR2: SGHAT and FQNNGV. This CDR3 region has 19 residues. CDR3 sequence: CASSFTGTSSLGSGNTIYF. CDR3 bases: TGTGCCAGCAGCTTTACCGGGACATCCTCTTTAGGCTCTGGAAACACCATATATTTT.

The chain joins TRBV5-4 to TRBJ2-5, with D unresolved. Trimming took 0 bases from V and 1 from J, leaving 4 bases between them. Germline V lookup: CDR1 SGHNT, CDR2 YYREEE (reference sequence). The CDR3 has 13 residues. Written as DNA, the CDR3 is TGTGCCAGCAGCTTGGACAGCCAAGAGACCCAGTACTTC. It translates to CASSLDSQETQYF.

The chain is built from TRBV4-1 and TRBJ2-3, with TRBD2 matching 10 bases. This CDR3 has 15 residues. CDR1 and CDR2 (germline): MGHRA, YSYEKL. V lost 4 bases, J lost 1 base, and 2 bases stayed unmatched. The CDR3 sequence is CASSPGLAGTDTQYF. In nucleotides, the CDR3 is TGCGCCAGCAGCCCCGGACTAGCGGGCACAGATACGCAGTATTTT.

The chain's CDR3 is CASSTDRVYNEQFF. The DNA of the CDR3 is TGCGCCAGCAGCACAGACAGGGTCTACAATGAGCAGTTCTTC. The chain has TRBV5-1 and TRBJ2-1; 7 bases agree with TRBD1. J gave up 3 bases and V 4 bases, and 4 bases lay outside the gene matches. Germline-derived CDR1 and CDR2 are SGHRS and YFSETQ. The CDR3 totals 14 residues.

V gene TRBV9 combines with J gene TRBJ2-7, with D perhaps matching TRBD1 (6 bases). Trimming removed 0 bases from V and 4 bases from J, with 14 bases in between. The CDR3 spans 15 residues. Germline CDR1 reads SGDLS; CDR2 reads YYNGEE. CDR3 protein: CASSVAGQGQYEQYF. DNA of the CDR3: TGTGCCAGCAGCGTAGCTGGGCAGGGGCAATACGAGCAGTACTTC. The variable domain in full, completed from reference TRBV9 and TRBJ2-7, reads DSGVTQTPKHLITATGQRVTLRCSPRSGDLSVYWYQQSLDQGLQFLIQYYNGEERAKGNILERFSAQQFPDLHSELNLSSLELGDSALYFCASSVAGQGQYEQYFGPGTRLTVT.

About this clone: Other DNA sequences in the same sample also yield this CDR3. This chain connects TRBV14 to TRBJ1-4, with TRBD1 identical over 9 bases. This CDR3 region has 16 residues. Germline loops: CDR1 SGHDN, CDR2 FVKESK. V trimming: 6 bases; J trimming: 0 bases; junction bases outside the gene matches: 5. CDR3 protein: CASSLRQGATNEKLFF. The CDR3 DNA follows: TGTGCCAGCAGTCTTCGACAGGGGGCAACTAATGAAAAACTGTTTTTT.

The chain uses TRBV12-3 or TRBV12-4 and TRBJ2-2; no reliable D call. Trimming removed 7 bases at V and 9 bases at J, with 9 bases between. The CDR3 consists of 11 residues. The DNA of the CDR3 is TGTGCCAGCACGGGTGGTCGGGAGCTGTTTTTT. It translates to CASTGGRELFF.

This chain connects TRBV6-6 to TRBJ1-4; D gene uncertain. V was trimmed by 8 bases and J by 8 bases, leaving 9 bases between them. This CDR3 contains 11 residues. In germline, CDR1 is MNHNY, CDR2 SVGAGI (reference sequence). The CDR3 nucleotides read TGTGCCAGCTGCCGAGAGGAAAAACTGTTTTTT. It encodes CASCREEKLFF.

The chain links TRBV11-3 to TRBJ2-1; 13 bases line up with TRBD2. Germline lookup yields CDR1 SGHNT and CDR2 YENEEA. V shed 5 bases, J shed 4 bases, and the junction held 8 bases outside the gene matches. The CDR3 loop spans 17 amino acids. The CDR3 loop reads CASSPAGLAGVYNEQFF. CDR3 in DNA: TGTGCCAGCAGCCCCGCCGGACTAGCGGGGGTGTACAATGAGCAGTTCTTC.

This clone was recorded only once. This chain uses TRBV7-2 with TRBJ2-3, with D unresolved. This CDR3 spans 13 amino acids. Germline V gene sequence: CDR1 SGHTA, CDR2 FQGNSA. V was shortened by 0 bases and J by 6 bases, with 7 bases between the two germline ends. The DNA for the CDR3 is TGTGCCAGCAGCTTAGCGATACGGGATACGCAGTATTTT. Translated: CASSLAIRDTQYF.

The chain links TRBV2 to TRBJ2-7, with D tentatively TRBD1 (6 bases). The CDR3 totals 14 residues. Trimming took 6 bases from V and 5 from J, leaving 17 bases between them. Germline CDR1 is SNHLY and CDR2 is FYNNEI. CDR3: CASRKDREGDEQYF. CDR3 nucleotide sequence: TGTGCCAGCAGGAAGGACAGAGAAGGGGACGAGCAGTACTTC.

This chain connects TRBV9 to TRBJ2-3; 8 bases fit TRBD2. The CDR3 length is 14 residues. The V segment lost 1 base and the J segment 3 bases; nucleotides outside the gene matches: 1. Germline loops: CDR1 SGDLS, CDR2 YYNGEE. CDR3 protein: CASSVSGSTDTQYF. In DNA, the CDR3 is TGTGCCAGCAGCGTAAGCGGGAGTACAGATACGCAGTATTTT.

The chain carries TRBV5-1 and TRBJ2-3; 12 bases fit TRBD2. The CDR3 length is 16 residues. Germline-derived CDR1 and CDR2 are SGHRS and YFSETQ. Trimming removed 4 bases from V and 6 bases from J; junction bases left unmatched: 9. CDR3 sequence reads: CASSLVTSGRMDTQYF. Here the CDR3 DNA reads TGCGCCAGCAGCCTGGTGACTAGCGGGAGAATGGATACGCAGTATTTT. The variable domain in full, with the rest retrieved from reference TRBV5-1 and TRBJ2-3, is KAGVTQTPRYLIKTRGQQVTLSCSPISGHRSVSWYQQTPGQGLQFLFEYFSETQRNKGNFPGRFSGRQFSNSRSEMNVSTLELGDSALYLCASSLVTSGRMDTQYFGPGTRLTVL.

This clone is a singleton in its sample. The J gene is TRBJ2-1, the V gene TRBV3-1 (or the pseudogene TRBV3-2); 9 nucleotides match TRBD2. This CDR3 has 15 residues. Per germline, CDR1 LGHDT and CDR2 YNNKEL (reference sequence). J lost 7 bases, V lost 4 bases, and 8 bases had no gene match. CDR3 nucleotides: TGTGCCAGCAGCCCTACGGGACTAGCCGAGAATGAGCAGTTCTTC. Its protein product is CASSPTGLAENEQFF.

The chain joins TRBV27 to TRBJ2-3; D gene unclear. The CDR3 runs to 12 residues. V lost 6 bases, J lost 0 bases, and 4 bases lay in between. The germline gives CDR1 MNHEY, CDR2 SMNVEV (reference sequence). The CDR3 bases are TGTGCCAGCAGACGGAGCACAGATACGCAGTATTTT. Translated, it gives CASRRSTDTQYF.